These 25 T cell receptor beta chains originate from one sample sequenced in a study of memory CD4+ T cells and cytomegalovirus serostatus. The method was immunoSEQ multiplex PCR; TCRdb's version includes in-frame clones alone and lacks a portion of them. The sample includes some 53,000 clones, about 73% of them seen just once. Single viable CD3+CD4+CD8-CD45RO+ cells were sorted as the memory CD4+ T cells. Sequenced input: memory CD4+ T cells from blood. The origin of the receptors is an adult in good health and CMV-seronegative.

This chain links TRBV7-9 with TRBJ1-5; 7 bases agree with TRBD1. The junction had 2 bases not matched to a gene; V was cut back by 3 bases and J by 3 bases. There are 14 residues in the CDR3. CDR1 and CDR2 from the germline V gene are SEHNR and FQNEAQ (reference sequence). CDR3 sequence (DNA): TGTGCCAGCAGCTTGACAGGGAACAATCAGCCCCAGCATTTT. Its protein is CASSLTGNNQPQHF.

The chain joins TRBV5-1 to TRBJ2-7, with D maybe TRBD1 (6 bases). Germline V lookup: CDR1 SGHRS, CDR2 YFSETQ. The CDR3 totals 15 residues. The V end was cut by 1 base, the J end by 5 bases, with 16 bases between. The DNA for the CDR3 is TGCGCCAGCAGCTTGCCCTGGGCAGGGGCAAACGAGCAGTACTTC. This translates into CASSLPWAGANEQYF.

The chain couples TRBV18 to TRBJ2-1; 7 bases fit TRBD1. V lost 2 bases to trimming and J lost 0 bases; unmatched junction nucleotides: 7. Germline V lookup: CDR1 KGHSH, CDR2 LQKENI. This CDR3 spans 17 amino acids. The CDR3 bases are TGTGCCAGCTCACCAGGCGCCAGGGGGAGCTCCTACAATGAGCAGTTCTTC. Translating it yields CASSPGARGSSYNEQFF.

The chain links TRBV19 to TRBJ2-7; possible D gene TRBD2, 6 bases. The CDR3 is 13 amino acids. CDR1 is LNHDA, CDR2 SQIVND, per germline (reference sequence). V lost 8 bases and J lost 0, with 11 bases in between. The CDR3 reads CASRDSSSYEQYF. Here the CDR3 DNA reads TGTGCCAGTCGGGACTCAAGCTCCTACGAGCAGTACTTC.

The V call is TRBV18, the J call TRBJ2-3, with D hard to call. The CDR3 is 13 residues long. The V gene lost 2 bases and the J gene lost 4 bases, with 7 bases spanning the gap. The germline V gene has CDR1 KGHSH and CDR2 LQKENI. The CDR3 nucleotides are TGTGCCAGCTCACCAGGGGTCGCAGATACGCAGTATTTT. Its translation: CASSPGVADTQYF.

This clone was observed a handful of times. The CDR3 loop is CASSLGTGINTGELFF. CDR3 in DNA: TGTGCCAGCAGCCTGGGGACAGGGATAAACACCGGGGAGCTGTTTTTT. V and J are TRBV11-2 and TRBJ2-2; 9 nucleotides match TRBD1. J gave up 2 bases and V 5 bases, and 6 bases lay outside the gene matches. Per the germline V gene, CDR1 is SGHAT and CDR2 is FQNNGV. The CDR3 is 16 amino acids.

The chain links TRBV7-8 to TRBJ1-5; TRBD1 aligns across 8 bases. This CDR3 region has 14 residues. The germline V gene encodes CDR1 SGHVS and CDR2 FQNEAQ. Unmatched junction bases numbered 7, after V lost 5 bases and J lost 7 bases. CDR3 coding DNA: TGTGCCAGCAGCCGGACAGGGTCTGGACAGCCCCAGCATTTT. It yields the protein CASSRTGSGQPQHF. Looking up the rest from reference TRBV7-8 and TRBJ1-5 gives the full variable domain: GAGVSQSPRYKVAKRGQDVALRCDPISGHVSLFWYQQALGQGPEFLTYFQNEAQLDKSGLPSDRFFAERPEGSVSTLKIQRTQQEDSAVYLCASSRTGSGQPQHFGDGTRLSIL.

This chain connects TRBV4-1 to TRBJ1-2, with D unresolved. Germline V gene data show CDR1 as MGHRA and CDR2 as YSYEKL. The germline V and J ends were trimmed by 0 bases and 4 bases, with 12 bases remaining between them. The CDR3 extends over 15 amino acids. CDR3 loop: CASSQESVRSYGYTF. The CDR3 bases are TGCGCCAGCAGCCAAGAATCCGTCAGAAGCTATGGCTACACCTTC.

This clone is a singleton in its sample. CDR3 sequence: CAWVSLRGYGYTF. DNA of the CDR3: TGTGCCTGGGTCTCTCTCCGGGGGTATGGCTACACCTTC. The V call is TRBV30, the J call TRBJ1-2, with D perhaps matching TRBD1 (5 bases). Germline V gene sequence: CDR1 GTSNPN, CDR2 SVGIG (reference sequence). There are 13 residues in the CDR3. Trimming left V 5 bases short and J 5 bases short, with 15 bases between.

This clone was seen a handful of times. The rearrangement links TRBV19 to TRBJ2-5; D is unclear. The CDR3 spans 14 residues. V lost 3 bases and J lost 1, with 9 bases in between. The germline V gene encodes CDR1 LNHDA and CDR2 SQIVND (reference sequence). The CDR3 sequence: CASSIGGSQETQYF. CDR3 DNA sequence: TGTGCCAGTAGTATTGGTGGCAGCCAAGAGACCCAGTACTTC. Drawing the rest from reference TRBV19 and TRBJ2-5, the complete variable domain is DGGITQSPKYLFRKEGQNVTLSCEQNLNHDAMYWYRQDPGQGLRLIYYSQIVNDFQKGDIAEGYSVSREKKESFPLTVTSAQKNPTAFYLCASSIGGSQETQYFGPGTRLLVL.

This rearrangement joins TRBV5-6 to TRBJ2-3, with D possibly TRBD2 on 5 matching bases. Trimming stripped 1 base from V and 0 bases from J, with 21 bases between. CDR1 and CDR2 from the germline V gene are SGHDT and YYEEEE. CDR3 length: 19 residues. The CDR3: CASSLHSSGRIASTDTQYF. CDR3 nucleotides: TGTGCCAGCAGCTTGCATTCCAGCGGAAGAATCGCTAGCACAGATACGCAGTATTTT.

The chain employs TRBV2 and TRBJ1-1; no clear D gene. V was clipped by 8 bases and J by 0 bases, with 16 bases between them. Per the germline V gene, CDR1 is SNHLY and CDR2 is FYNNEI. CDR3 size: 15 residues. CDR3 sequence reads: CASLRPPGVNTEAFF. In DNA form, the CDR3 reads TGTGCCAGCCTCAGACCCCCCGGGGTGAACACTGAAGCTTTCTTT.

The genes are TRBV18 and TRBJ1-1; no clear D. V lost 6 bases to trimming and J lost 3 bases, with 8 bases between them. In germline, CDR1 is KGHSH, CDR2 LQKENI. The CDR3 loop spans 12 amino acids. The CDR3 spells CASSRQDTEAFF. The CDR3 nucleotides are TGTGCCAGCTCGCGACAAGACACTGAAGCTTTCTTT.

This chain connects TRBV19 to TRBJ2-1; 8 bases align to TRBD1. The junction had 7 bases not matched to a gene; V was cut back by 4 bases and J by 8 bases. Germline CDR1 and CDR2: LNHDA and SQIVND (reference sequence). The CDR3 is 14 residues long. In DNA form, the CDR3 reads TGTGCCAGTAGTAAGGGGCAGGGGGCGGATGAGCAGTTCTTC. Translated, it gives CASSKGQGADEQFF.

This clone occurred a few times. The chain carries TRBV29-1 and TRBJ2-1; the match to TRBD1 covers 9 bases. V was pared by 5 bases and J by 7 bases, with 9 bases of the junction left unmatched. There are 14 residues in the CDR3. In germline, CDR1 is SQVTM, CDR2 ANQGSEA. The CDR3 sequence is CSVKGTGLMNEQFF. CDR3 DNA: TGCAGCGTTAAGGGGACAGGGTTGATGAATGAGCAGTTCTTC.

The chain couples TRBV7-2 to TRBJ1-5, with 10 bases identical to TRBD1. The germline V gene has CDR1 SGHTA and CDR2 FQGNSA. The ends lost 3 bases at V and 6 bases at J; junction bases unmatched: 8. CDR3 size: 16 residues. The CDR3 here is CASSFGQGGGRQPQHF. The DNA of the CDR3 is TGTGCCAGCAGCTTTGGACAGGGGGGGGGACGTCAGCCCCAGCATTTT.

This clone was counted a single time. The rearrangement uses TRBV6-5 and TRBJ2-3; the match to TRBD2 covers 11 bases. With 5 bases clipped from V and 6 bases from J, the junction kept 7 bases outside the gene matches. The CDR3 totals 15 residues. The V gene's germline CDR1 is MNHEY and CDR2 SVGAGI. CDR3 region: CASSPSGGIRDTQYF. As DNA, the CDR3 is TGTGCCAGCAGTCCTAGCGGGGGGATACGGGATACGCAGTATTTT.

This sequence joins TRBV28 and TRBJ2-2; D unresolved. The V end was cut by 6 bases, the J end by 0 bases, with 11 bases between. Germline V gene lookup returns CDR1 MDHEN and CDR2 SYDVKM. The CDR3 runs to 15 residues. The CDR3, as DNA: TGTGCCAGCAGCCTTGGACCGTCGAACACCGGGGAGCTGTTTTTT. Protein sequence: CASSLGPSNTGELFF.

Remarks on this clone: In the same sample, other DNA sequences code for this CDR3. This chain connects TRBV4-1 to TRBJ2-7; D is unresolved. CDR3 length equals 14 residues. V lost 1 base and J 5 bases, leaving 12 bases between the germline ends. Germline CDR1 reads MGHRA; CDR2 reads YSYEKL. The CDR3 bases are TGCGCCAGCAGCCAAGGAGCCCAGTGGGACGAGCAGTACTTC. This encodes CASSQGAQWDEQYF.

This chain connects TRBV6-1 to TRBJ2-2; 9 bases fit TRBD1. With V trimmed by 1 base and J by 6 bases, 6 bases remained unmatched. The V gene's germline CDR1 is MNHNS and CDR2 SASEGT. The CDR3 loop spans 16 amino acids. The CDR3 sequence is CASSEVAGTGPGELFF. In DNA, the CDR3 is TGTGCCAGCAGTGAAGTGGCGGGGACAGGGCCCGGGGAGCTGTTTTTT.

The chain carries TRBV6-5 and TRBJ1-3; D is unresolved. V lost 2 bases and J 4 bases, leaving 12 bases between the germline ends. The CDR3 totals 15 residues. Germline V CDR1 and CDR2: MNHEY, SVGAGI. As DNA, the CDR3 is TGTGCCAGCAGTTACGCAAACTCGAAGGGAAACACCATATATTTT. Translating gives CASSYANSKGNTIYF.

The chain joins TRBV7-9 to TRBJ2-1; TRBD2 aligns across 8 bases. The ends lost 5 bases at V and 4 bases at J; junction bases unmatched: 7. This CDR3 is 15 amino acids long. Germline loops: CDR1 SEHNR, CDR2 FQNEAQ (reference sequence). CDR3 in amino acids: CASSLGREGYNEQFF. Written as DNA, the CDR3 is TGTGCCAGCAGCCTTGGACGGGAGGGTTACAATGAGCAGTTCTTC. The full variable domain, its missing parts supplied by reference TRBV7-9 and TRBJ2-1, is DTGVSQNPRHKITKRGQNVTFRCDPISEHNRLYWYRQTLGQGPEFLTYFQNEAQLEKSRLLSDRFSAERPKGSFSTLEIQRTEQGDSAMYLCASSLGREGYNEQFFGPGTRLTVL.

The chain joins TRBV21-1 to TRBJ2-1; the table's D call, TRBD2, has no DNA check behind it. TRBV21-1 is a pseudogene. The CDR3 loop spans 17 amino acids. In DNA form, the CDR3 reads TGTGCCAGCAGCAAAGGACTAGCGGGGGGCTCCTACAATGAGCAGTTCTTC. Residues: CASSKGLAGGSYNEQFF.

This chain joins TRBV4-3 and TRBJ2-7, with D uncertain. Trimming took 0 bases from V and 1 from J, leaving 7 bases between them. Germline CDR1 reads LGHNA; CDR2 reads YSLEER. This CDR3 is 14 amino acids long. As DNA, the CDR3 is TGCGCCAGCAGCCAAGATTATGGGTCCTACGAGCAGTACTTC. Protein: CASSQDYGSYEQYF.

V and J are TRBV11-1 and TRBJ1-1; 7 nucleotides match TRBD1. The junction had 7 bases not matched to a gene; V was cut back by 5 bases and J by 1 base. The CDR3 sequence is 15 residues long. The germline V gene has CDR1 SGHAT and CDR2 FQDESV (reference sequence). CDR3 residues: CASSTGDSSNTEAFF. In DNA form, the CDR3 reads TGTGCCAGCAGCACCGGGGACAGCTCGAACACTGAAGCTTTCTTT.